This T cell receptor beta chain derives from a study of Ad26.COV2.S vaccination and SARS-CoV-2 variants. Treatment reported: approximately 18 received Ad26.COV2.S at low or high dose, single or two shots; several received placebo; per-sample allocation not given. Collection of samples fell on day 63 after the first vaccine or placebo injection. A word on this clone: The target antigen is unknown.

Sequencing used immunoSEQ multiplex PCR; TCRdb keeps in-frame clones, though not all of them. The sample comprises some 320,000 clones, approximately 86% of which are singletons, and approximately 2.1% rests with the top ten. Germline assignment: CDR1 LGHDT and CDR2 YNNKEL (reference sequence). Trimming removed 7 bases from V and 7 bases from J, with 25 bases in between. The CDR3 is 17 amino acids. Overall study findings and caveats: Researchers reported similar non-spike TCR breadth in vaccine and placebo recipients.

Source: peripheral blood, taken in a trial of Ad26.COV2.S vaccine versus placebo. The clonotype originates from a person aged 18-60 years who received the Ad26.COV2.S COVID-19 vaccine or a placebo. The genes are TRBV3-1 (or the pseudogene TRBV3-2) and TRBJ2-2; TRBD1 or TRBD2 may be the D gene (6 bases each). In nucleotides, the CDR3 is TGTGCCAGCACCCCAAAGGTAGGGGGGCGCATGGACGGGGAGCTGTTTTTT. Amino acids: CASTPKVGGRMDGELFF.